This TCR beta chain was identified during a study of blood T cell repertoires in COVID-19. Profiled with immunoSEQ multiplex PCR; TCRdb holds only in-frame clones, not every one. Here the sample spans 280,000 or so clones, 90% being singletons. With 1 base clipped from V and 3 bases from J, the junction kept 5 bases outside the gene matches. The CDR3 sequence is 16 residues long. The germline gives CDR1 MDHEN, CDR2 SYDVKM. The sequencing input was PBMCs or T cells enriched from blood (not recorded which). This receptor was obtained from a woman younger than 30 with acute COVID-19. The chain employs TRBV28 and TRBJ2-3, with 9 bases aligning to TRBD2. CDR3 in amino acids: CASSLYASGMTDTQYF. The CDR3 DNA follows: TGTGCCAGCAGTTTATATGCTAGCGGGATGACAGATACGCAGTATTTT.